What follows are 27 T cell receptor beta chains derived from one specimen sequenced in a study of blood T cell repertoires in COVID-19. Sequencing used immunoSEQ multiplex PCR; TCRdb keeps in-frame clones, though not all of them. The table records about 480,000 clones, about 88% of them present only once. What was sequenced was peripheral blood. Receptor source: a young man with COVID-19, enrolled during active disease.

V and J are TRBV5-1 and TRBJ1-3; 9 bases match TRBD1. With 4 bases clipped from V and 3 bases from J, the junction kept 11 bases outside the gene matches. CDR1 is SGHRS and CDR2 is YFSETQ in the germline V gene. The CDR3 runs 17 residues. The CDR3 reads CASSSTGQGTFGNTIYF. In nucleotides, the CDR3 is TGCGCCAGCAGCAGTACGGGACAGGGCACGTTTGGAAACACCATATATTTT. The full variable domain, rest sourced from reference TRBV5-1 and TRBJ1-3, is KAGVTQTPRYLIKTRGQQVTLSCSPISGHRSVSWYQQTPGQGLQFLFEYFSETQRNKGNFPGRFSGRQFSNSRSEMNVSTLELGDSALYLCASSSTGQGTFGNTIYFGEGSWLTVV.

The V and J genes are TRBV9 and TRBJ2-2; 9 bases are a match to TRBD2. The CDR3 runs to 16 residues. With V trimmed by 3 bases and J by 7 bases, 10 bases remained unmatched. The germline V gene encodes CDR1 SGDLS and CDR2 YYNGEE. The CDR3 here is CASSEQGGGAGGELFF. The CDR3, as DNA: TGTGCCAGCAGCGAGCAAGGCGGGGGGGCCGGCGGGGAGCTGTTTTTT.

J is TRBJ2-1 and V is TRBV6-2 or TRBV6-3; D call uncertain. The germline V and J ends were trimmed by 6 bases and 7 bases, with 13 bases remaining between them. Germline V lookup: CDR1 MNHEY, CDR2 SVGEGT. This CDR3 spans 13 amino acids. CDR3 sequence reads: CASSPNYSNEQFF. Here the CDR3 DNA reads TGTGCCAGCAGCCCCAACTACTCGAATGAGCAGTTCTTC.

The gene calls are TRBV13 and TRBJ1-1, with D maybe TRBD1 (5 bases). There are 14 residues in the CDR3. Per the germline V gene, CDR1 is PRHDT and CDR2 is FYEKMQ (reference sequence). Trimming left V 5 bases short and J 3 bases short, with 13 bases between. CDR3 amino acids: CASSLFDSYTEAFF. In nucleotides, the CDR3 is TGTGCCAGCAGCCTATTCGACAGTTACACTGAAGCTTTCTTT.

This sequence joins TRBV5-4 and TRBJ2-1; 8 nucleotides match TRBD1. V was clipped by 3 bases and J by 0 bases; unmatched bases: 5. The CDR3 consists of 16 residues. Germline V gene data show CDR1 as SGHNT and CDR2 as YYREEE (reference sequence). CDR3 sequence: CASSSPTGDSYNEQFF. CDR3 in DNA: TGTGCCAGCAGCTCCCCGACAGGGGACTCCTACAATGAGCAGTTCTTC.

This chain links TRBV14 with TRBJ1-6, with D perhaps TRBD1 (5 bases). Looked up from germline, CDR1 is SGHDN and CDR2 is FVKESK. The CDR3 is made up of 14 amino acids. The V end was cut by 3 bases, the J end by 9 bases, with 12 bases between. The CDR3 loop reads CASSHNGHSSPLHF. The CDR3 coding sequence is TGTGCCAGCAGCCACAACGGACATTCTTCACCCCTCCACTTT.

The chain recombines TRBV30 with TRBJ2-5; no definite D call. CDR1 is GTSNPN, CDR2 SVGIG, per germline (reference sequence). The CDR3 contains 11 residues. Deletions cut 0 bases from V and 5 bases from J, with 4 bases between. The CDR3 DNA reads TGTGCCTGGAGTGTAACTGAGACCCAGTACTTC. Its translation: CAWSVTETQYF.

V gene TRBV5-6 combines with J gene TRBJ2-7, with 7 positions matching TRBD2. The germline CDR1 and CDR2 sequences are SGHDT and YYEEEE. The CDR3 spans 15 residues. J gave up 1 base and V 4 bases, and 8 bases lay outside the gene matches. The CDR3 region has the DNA TGTGCCAGCAGCGGAGGACTAGTTTCTTCCTACGAGCAGTACTTC. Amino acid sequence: CASSGGLVSSYEQYF. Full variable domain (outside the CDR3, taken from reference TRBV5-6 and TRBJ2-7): DAGVTQSPTHLIKTRGQQVTLRCSPKSGHDTVSWYQQALGQGPQFIFQYYEEEERQRGNFPDRFSGHQFPNYSSELNVNALLLGDSALYLCASSGGLVSSYEQYFGPGTRLTVT.

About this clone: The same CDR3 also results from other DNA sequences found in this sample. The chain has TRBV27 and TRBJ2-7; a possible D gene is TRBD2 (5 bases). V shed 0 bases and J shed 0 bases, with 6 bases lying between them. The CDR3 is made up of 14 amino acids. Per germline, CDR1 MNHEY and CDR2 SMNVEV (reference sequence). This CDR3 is CASSLSRGSYEQYF. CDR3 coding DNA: TGTGCCAGCAGTTTATCCCGGGGCTCCTACGAGCAGTACTTC.

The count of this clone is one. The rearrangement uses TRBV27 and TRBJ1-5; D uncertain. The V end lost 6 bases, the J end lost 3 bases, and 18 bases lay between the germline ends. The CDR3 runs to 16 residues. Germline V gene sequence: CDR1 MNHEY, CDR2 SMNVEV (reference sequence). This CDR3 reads CASSPSGGKTNQPQHF. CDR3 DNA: TGTGCCAGCAGCCCCTCGGGAGGGAAAACCAATCAGCCCCAGCATTTT.

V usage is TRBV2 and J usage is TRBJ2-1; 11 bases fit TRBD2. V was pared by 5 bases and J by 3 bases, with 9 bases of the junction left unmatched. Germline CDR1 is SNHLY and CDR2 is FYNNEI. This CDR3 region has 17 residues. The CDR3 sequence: CASSPTGTSGYYNEQFF. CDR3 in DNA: TGTGCCAGCAGTCCCACCGGGACTAGCGGTTACTACAATGAGCAGTTCTTC.

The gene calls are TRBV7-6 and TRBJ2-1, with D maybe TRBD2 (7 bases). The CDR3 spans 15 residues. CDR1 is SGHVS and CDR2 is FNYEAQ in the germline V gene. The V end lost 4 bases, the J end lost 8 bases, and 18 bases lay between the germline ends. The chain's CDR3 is CASSWEGGPGYEQFF. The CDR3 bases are TGTGCCAGCAGCTGGGAGGGGGGCCCTGGATATGAGCAGTTCTTC.

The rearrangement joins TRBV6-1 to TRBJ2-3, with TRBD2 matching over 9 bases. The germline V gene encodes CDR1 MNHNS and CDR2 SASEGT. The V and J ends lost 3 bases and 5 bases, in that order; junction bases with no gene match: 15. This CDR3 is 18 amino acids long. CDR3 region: CASSERGAGGLLLDTQYF. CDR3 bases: TGTGCCAGCAGTGAGAGGGGAGCGGGGGGCCTCTTATTAGATACGCAGTATTTT.

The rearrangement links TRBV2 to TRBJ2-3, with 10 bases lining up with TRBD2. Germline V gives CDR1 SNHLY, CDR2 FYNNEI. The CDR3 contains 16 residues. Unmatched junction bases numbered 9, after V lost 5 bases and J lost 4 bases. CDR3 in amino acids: CASSSGLAGAADTQYF. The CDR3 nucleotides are TGTGCCAGCAGTAGTGGGCTAGCGGGGGCGGCAGATACGCAGTATTTT.

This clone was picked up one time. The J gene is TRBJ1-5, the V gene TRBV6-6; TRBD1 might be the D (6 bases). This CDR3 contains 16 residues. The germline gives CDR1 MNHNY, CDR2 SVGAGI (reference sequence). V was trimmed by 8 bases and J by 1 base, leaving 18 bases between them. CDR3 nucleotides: TGTGCCAGCCAAAATAGGCGGGGGGCAAGCAATCAGCCCCAGCATTTT. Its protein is CASQNRRGASNQPQHF.

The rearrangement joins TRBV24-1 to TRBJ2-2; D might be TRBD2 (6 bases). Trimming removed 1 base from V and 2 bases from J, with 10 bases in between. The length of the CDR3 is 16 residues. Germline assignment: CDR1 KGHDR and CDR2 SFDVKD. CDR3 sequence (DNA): TGTGCCACCAGTGATTTTGGCGGGGCAAACACCGGGGAGCTGTTTTTT. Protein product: CATSDFGGANTGELFF.

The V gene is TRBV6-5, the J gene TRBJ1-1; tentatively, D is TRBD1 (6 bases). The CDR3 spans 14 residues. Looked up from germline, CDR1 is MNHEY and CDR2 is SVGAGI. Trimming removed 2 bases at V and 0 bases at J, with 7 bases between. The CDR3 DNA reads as TGTGCCAGCAGTTACCACAGGGTGAACACTGAAGCTTTCTTT. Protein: CASSYHRVNTEAFF.

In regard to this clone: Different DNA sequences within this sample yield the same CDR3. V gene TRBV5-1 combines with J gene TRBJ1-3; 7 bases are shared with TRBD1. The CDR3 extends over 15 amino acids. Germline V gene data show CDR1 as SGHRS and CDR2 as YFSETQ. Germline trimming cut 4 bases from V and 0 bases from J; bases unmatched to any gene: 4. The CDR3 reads CASSTGQSSGNTIYF. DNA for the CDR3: TGCGCCAGCAGCACGGGACAGAGCTCTGGAAACACCATATATTTT.

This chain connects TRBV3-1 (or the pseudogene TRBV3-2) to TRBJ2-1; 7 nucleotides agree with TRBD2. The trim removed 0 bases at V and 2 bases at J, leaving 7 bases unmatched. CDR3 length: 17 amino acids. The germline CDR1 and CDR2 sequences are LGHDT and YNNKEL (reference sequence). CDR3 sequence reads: CASSQDIAGATYNEQFF. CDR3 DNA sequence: TGTGCCAGCAGCCAAGATATAGCGGGCGCGACCTACAATGAGCAGTTCTTC.

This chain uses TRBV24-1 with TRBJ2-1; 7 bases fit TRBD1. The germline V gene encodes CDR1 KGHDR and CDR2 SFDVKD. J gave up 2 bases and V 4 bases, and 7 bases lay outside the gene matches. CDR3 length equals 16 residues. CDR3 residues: CATSDPVTGPYNEQFF. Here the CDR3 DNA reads TGTGCCACCAGTGACCCCGTGACAGGGCCCTACAATGAGCAGTTCTTC.

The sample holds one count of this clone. The chain's CDR3 is CASSPAPRGTGELFF. The CDR3 DNA sequence: TGTGCCAGCAGCCCCGCCCCCAGGGGCACCGGGGAGCTGTTTTTT. J is TRBJ2-2 and V is TRBV5-5, with D possibly TRBD1 on 6 matching bases. The CDR3 length is 15 residues. Trimming took off 4 bases at V and 4 bases at J, with 14 bases between the two ends. Germline CDR1 and CDR2: SGHKS and YYEKEE (reference sequence).

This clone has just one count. The CDR3 DNA is TGTGCCAGCAGCTTATACGGGGAGCTGTTTTTT. Amino acid sequence: CASSLYGELFF. The chain uses TRBV11-2 and TRBJ2-2; no clear D. Trimming removed 2 bases from V and 7 bases from J, with 2 bases in between. The CDR3 consists of 11 residues. Germline V gene lookup returns CDR1 SGHAT and CDR2 FQNNGV. The full variable domain, completed using reference TRBV11-2 and TRBJ2-2, is EAGVAQSPRYKIIEKRQSVAFWCNPISGHATLYWYQQILGQGPKLLIQFQNNGVVDDSQLPKDRFSAERLKGVDSTLKIQPAKLEDSAVYLCASSLYGELFFGEGSRLTVL.

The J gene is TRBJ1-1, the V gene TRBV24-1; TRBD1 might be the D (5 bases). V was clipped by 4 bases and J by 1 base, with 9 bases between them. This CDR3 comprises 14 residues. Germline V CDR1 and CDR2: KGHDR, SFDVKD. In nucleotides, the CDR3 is TGTGCCACCAGTGAGGGGCGTGCGAACACTGAAGCTTTCTTT. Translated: CATSEGRANTEAFF.

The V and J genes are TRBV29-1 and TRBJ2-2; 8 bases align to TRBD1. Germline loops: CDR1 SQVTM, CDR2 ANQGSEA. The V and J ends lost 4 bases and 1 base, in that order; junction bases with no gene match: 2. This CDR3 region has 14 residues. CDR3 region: CSVGGTGNTGELFF. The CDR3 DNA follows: TGCAGCGTTGGCGGGACAGGGAACACCGGGGAGCTGTTTTTT.

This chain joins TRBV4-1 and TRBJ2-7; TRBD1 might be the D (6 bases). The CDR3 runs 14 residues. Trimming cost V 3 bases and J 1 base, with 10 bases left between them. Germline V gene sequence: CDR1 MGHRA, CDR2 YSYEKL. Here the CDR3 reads CASSQDRLSYEQYF. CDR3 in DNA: TGCGCCAGCAGCCAGGACAGACTTTCCTACGAGCAGTACTTC.

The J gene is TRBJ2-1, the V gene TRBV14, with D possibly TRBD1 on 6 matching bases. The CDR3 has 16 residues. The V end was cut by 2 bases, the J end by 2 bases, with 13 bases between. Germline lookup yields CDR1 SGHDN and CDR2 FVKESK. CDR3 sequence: CASSQLGGVAYNEQFF. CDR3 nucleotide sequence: TGTGCCAGCAGCCAACTAGGGGGAGTAGCCTACAATGAGCAGTTCTTC.

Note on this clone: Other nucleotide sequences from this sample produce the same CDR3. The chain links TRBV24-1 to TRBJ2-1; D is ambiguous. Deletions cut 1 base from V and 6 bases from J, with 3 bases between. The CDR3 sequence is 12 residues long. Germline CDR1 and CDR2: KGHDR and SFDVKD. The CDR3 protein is CATSDFLNEQFF. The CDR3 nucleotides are TGTGCCACCAGTGATTTTCTCAATGAGCAGTTCTTC.